These 28 T cell receptor beta chains share one sample of origin, sequenced in a study of vaccination effects on CD4 cells after COVID-19. No antigen has been assigned to these receptors. Repertoires were generated with immunoSEQ multiplex PCR, while TCRdb's copy carries only in-frame clones and drops some. Of nearly 45,000 clones listed, 72% are singletons. CD4+ T cells were isolated after 10 days of culture. All study participants received two doses of BNT162b2 or mRNA-1273 vaccine. The material sequenced was CD4+ T cells from PBMCs cultured without peptide, taken after COVID-19 vaccination. The origin of the receptors is a human donor who received a COVID-19 vaccine.

This clone was observed at least ten times. V is TRBV7-8 and J is TRBJ1-5; D may be TRBD1 (6 bases). The CDR3 sequence is 14 residues long. The germline V and J ends were trimmed by 4 bases and 3 bases, with 10 bases remaining between them. The germline gives CDR1 SGHVS, CDR2 FQNEAQ. The CDR3 here is CASSSQGPNQPQHF. In nucleotides, the CDR3 is TGTGCCAGCAGCTCTCAGGGGCCCAATCAGCCCCAGCATTTT.

The chain is built from TRBV29-1 and TRBJ1-1, with TRBD1 as a possible D gene (5 bases). Trimming took off 6 bases at V and 4 bases at J, with 15 bases between the two ends. Germline loops: CDR1 SQVTM, CDR2 ANQGSEA. The CDR3 totals 13 residues. The CDR3 DNA sequence: TGCAGCGTACTCCCCCAGGGAGGCACTGAAGCTTTCTTT. Its translation is CSVLPQGGTEAFF.

The chain couples TRBV6-5 to TRBJ1-2; D is possibly TRBD1 (5 bases). The V gene's germline CDR1 is MNHEY and CDR2 SVGAGI. V gave up 4 bases and J gave up 6 bases, with 21 bases separating them. CDR3 size: 16 residues. The CDR3 region is CASSSGRRVIENGYTF. Written as DNA, the CDR3 is TGTGCCAGCAGTTCGGGTCGCAGGGTTATCGAGAATGGCTACACCTTC.

The chain employs TRBV25-1 and TRBJ2-7, with D possibly matching TRBD1 (6 bases). Germline CDR1 is MGHDK and CDR2 is SYGVNS. Trimming removed 4 bases at V and 4 bases at J, with 14 bases between. The CDR3 is made up of 14 amino acids. CDR3 region: CASSGTGGRYEQYF. In DNA, the CDR3 is TGTGCCAGCAGTGGGACTGGGGGCCGATACGAGCAGTACTTC.

The V gene is TRBV30, the J gene TRBJ2-1; no definite D call. This CDR3 contains 12 residues. With 1 base removed from V and 3 bases from J, the gap between germline ends came to 4 bases. Germline V CDR1 and CDR2: GTSNPN, SVGIG (reference sequence). Written as DNA, the CDR3 is TGTGCCTGGAGTGGATACTACAATGAGCAGTTCTTC. This gives the protein CAWSGYYNEQFF.

V is TRBV9 and J is TRBJ1-2; weak D call: TRBD1 (6 bases). CDR3 size: 15 residues. Trimming stripped 0 bases from V and 4 bases from J, with 13 bases between. Germline assignment: CDR1 SGDLS and CDR2 YYNGEE. CDR3 DNA sequence: TGTGCCAGCAGCGTAGGTTGGGAGACAGGCTATGGCTACACCTTC. This gives the protein CASSVGWETGYGYTF.

This clone has just one count. The chain uses TRBV11-2 and TRBJ1-4, with 8 bases matching TRBD1. With V trimmed by 1 base and J by 4 bases, 5 bases remained unmatched. The CDR3 is made up of 16 amino acids. Germline V gives CDR1 SGHAT, CDR2 FQNNGV. In nucleotides, the CDR3 is TGTGCCAGCAGCTTAGTCAGGGGGCGGTTTAATGAAAAACTGTTTTTT. This translates into CASSLVRGRFNEKLFF.

The CDR3 spells CARSTTGGNGYTF. Here the CDR3 DNA reads TGTGCCAGAAGCACCACAGGGGGGAATGGCTACACCTTC. The V and J genes are TRBV5-3 and TRBJ1-2, with 8 bases matching TRBD1. TRBV5-3 falls under the ORF class, with uncertain function. J lost 6 bases, V lost 4 bases, and 5 bases had no gene match. The CDR3 length is 13 residues.

The chain carries TRBV5-1 and TRBJ2-7; D is possibly TRBD2 (6 bases). The CDR3 loop spans 14 amino acids. The germline V and J ends were trimmed by 6 bases and 2 bases, with 15 bases remaining between them. Germline values: CDR1 SGHRS, CDR2 YFSETQ. The CDR3 bases are TGCGCCAGCATGGATACGGGAGCCCCCTACGAGCAGTACTTC. Its protein is CASMDTGAPYEQYF.

This clone is categorized as medium-sized. The chain recombines TRBV6-5 with TRBJ2-1, with TRBD2 as a possible D gene (6 bases). CDR1 is MNHEY, CDR2 SVGAGI, per germline. The CDR3 is made up of 15 amino acids. Trimming took 0 bases from V and 0 from J, leaving 6 bases between them. CDR3: CASSYSTSSYNEQFF. The CDR3 DNA sequence: TGTGCCAGCAGTTACTCGACTAGCTCCTACAATGAGCAGTTCTTC.

The chain is built from TRBV27 and TRBJ1-5; tentatively, D is TRBD1 (6 bases). Germline lookup yields CDR1 MNHEY and CDR2 SMNVEV (reference sequence). The V and J ends lost 6 bases and 9 bases respectively, with 12 bases between them. The CDR3 spans 12 residues. CDR3 residues: CASSGGPGPQHF. The CDR3 region has the DNA TGTGCCAGCAGCGGGGGGCCGGGGCCCCAGCATTTT.

This clone has more than one count but fewer than ten. The chain combines TRBV12-3 or TRBV12-4 with TRBJ2-7, with 7 bases that match TRBD1. The CDR3 spans 13 residues. V lost 4 bases, J lost 2 bases, and 2 bases stayed unmatched. CDR3 DNA: TGTGCCAGCAGTTACAGGGGAACCTACGAGCAGTACTTC. Its protein is CASSYRGTYEQYF.

This CDR3 is CASSPGGTTLSSSTDTQYF. For the CDR3, the DNA is TGTGCCAGCAGCCCAGGCGGGACCACGCTCTCCTCTAGCACAGATACGCAGTATTTT. The chain is built from TRBV5-4 and TRBJ2-3; D possibly corresponds to TRBD2 (6 bases). From germline, CDR1 is SGHNT and CDR2 YYREEE (reference sequence). V lost 4 bases, J lost 0 bases, and 24 bases lay in between. The CDR3 spans 19 residues.

This chain uses TRBV3-1 (or the pseudogene TRBV3-2) with TRBJ1-6; possible D gene TRBD1, 5 bases. The germline gives CDR1 LGHDT, CDR2 YNNKEL (reference sequence). The V end was cut by 0 bases, the J end by 0 bases, with 9 bases between. This CDR3 contains 17 residues. The CDR3: CASSQEGRSSYNSPLHF. CDR3 nucleotide sequence: TGTGCCAGCAGCCAAGAGGGGCGGAGCTCCTATAATTCACCCCTCCACTTT.

The V gene is TRBV5-1, the J gene TRBJ2-1; D could derive from TRBD1 or TRBD2 (6 bases each). This CDR3 region has 15 residues. V lost 5 bases, J lost 5 bases, and 17 bases lay in between. Germline CDR1 reads SGHRS; CDR2 reads YFSETQ. CDR3 in DNA: TGCGCCAGCAGTCCGACGGGGGCTCAGCACAATGAGCAGTTCTTC. Its translation: CASSPTGAQHNEQFF.

The rearrangement links TRBV27 to TRBJ2-1, with D uncertain. This CDR3 region has 16 residues. Germline-derived CDR1 and CDR2 are MNHEY and SMNVEV (reference sequence). Trimming removed 5 bases at V and 0 bases at J, with 14 bases between. The CDR3 here is CASSQAAPGSYNEQFF. The CDR3, as DNA: TGTGCCAGCAGTCAGGCCGCCCCGGGCTCCTACAATGAGCAGTTCTTC.

This chain uses TRBV6-5 with TRBJ1-6, with D uncertain. The V and J ends lost 7 bases and 5 bases respectively, with 9 bases between them. Germline values: CDR1 MNHEY, CDR2 SVGAGI. The CDR3 extends over 13 amino acids. CDR3 sequence: CASKPVNNSPLHF. The CDR3 DNA is TGTGCCAGCAAGCCGGTGAATAATTCACCCCTCCACTTT.

The rearrangement uses TRBV2 and TRBJ2-3; TRBD2 matches 13 bases. Trimming cost V 6 bases and J 6 bases; bases outside gene matches: 6. Germline lookup yields CDR1 SNHLY and CDR2 FYNNEI. The CDR3 is made up of 15 amino acids. The CDR3 here is CASRILAGGQDTQYF. In nucleotides, the CDR3 is TGTGCCAGCAGGATACTAGCGGGGGGGCAGGATACGCAGTATTTT. Full variable domain (remainder filled in from reference TRBV2 and TRBJ2-3): EPEVTQTPSHQVTQMGQEVILRCVPISNHLYFYWYRQILGQKVEFLVSFYNNEISEKSEIFDDQFSVERPDGSNFTLKIRSTKLEDSAMYFCASRILAGGQDTQYFGPGTRLTVL.

The V call is TRBV15, the J call TRBJ2-5, with 11 bases aligning to TRBD1. V lost 7 bases and J lost 5; bases outside the gene matches: 12. CDR1 is LNHNV, CDR2 YYDKDF, per germline (reference sequence). This CDR3 spans 16 amino acids. CDR3 sequence (DNA): TGTGCCACCAAGTCCGGGACAGGGGGTTACGGGGAGACCCAGTACTTC. Amino acid sequence: CATKSGTGGYGETQYF.

The genes are TRBV4-1 and TRBJ1-5; D is uncertain. Germline V CDR1 and CDR2: MGHRA, YSYEKL. Between the trimmed V and J ends, which lost 1 base and 2 bases, there was a span of 12 bases. The CDR3 has 16 amino acids. The CDR3 nucleotides are TGCGCCAGCAGCCAAGTAGACGGGAATGGCAATCAGCCCCAGCATTTT. Encoded protein: CASSQVDGNGNQPQHF.

J is TRBJ2-1 and V is TRBV24-1; 10 bases match TRBD1. This CDR3 is 17 amino acids long. Losses at the gene ends were 3 bases for V and 9 bases for J; bases not matched to a gene: 13. Germline V gives CDR1 KGHDR, CDR2 SFDVKD. This CDR3 is CATSDPKSTGGKGEQFF. The CDR3 DNA is TGTGCCACCAGTGATCCCAAGTCGACAGGGGGCAAGGGTGAGCAGTTCTTC.

This clone was observed a single time. The chain combines TRBV7-9 with TRBJ2-1, with 9 nucleotides matching TRBD1. V lost 2 bases, J lost 3 bases, and 8 bases stayed unmatched. Per germline, CDR1 SEHNR and CDR2 FQNEAQ (reference sequence). This CDR3 has 17 amino acids. DNA for the CDR3: TGTGCCAGCAGCTTAATTTCGGGGGGACAGGGCTACAATGAGCAGTTCTTC. Encoded protein: CASSLISGGQGYNEQFF.

This clone appeared a single time. V is TRBV5-1 and J is TRBJ2-3; possible D gene TRBD2, 5 bases. This CDR3 comprises 15 residues. Germline assignment: CDR1 SGHRS and CDR2 YFSETQ. Trimming removed 4 bases at V and 2 bases at J, with 14 bases between. Here the CDR3 reads CASSDRRSTTDTQYF. CDR3 DNA: TGCGCCAGCAGCGACCGGAGGTCCACCACAGATACGCAGTATTTT.

As concerns this clone: The same CDR3 can be traced to other DNA sequences in this sample. The chain employs TRBV18 and TRBJ1-1; D call uncertain. CDR1 is KGHSH and CDR2 is LQKENI in the germline V gene. Trimming removed 0 bases at V and 5 bases at J, with 10 bases between. The CDR3 sequence is 14 residues long. CDR3 protein: CASSPPGGSTEAFF. The CDR3 DNA reads as TGTGCCAGCTCACCACCTGGAGGGTCAACTGAAGCTTTCTTT.

This sequence joins TRBV10-3 and TRBJ2-5; possibly TRBD2 for D (5 bases). This CDR3 comprises 15 residues. V was cut by 0 bases and J by 2 bases, with 10 bases left in between. The V gene's germline CDR1 is ENHRY and CDR2 SYGVKD. The CDR3: CAISESRTPQETQYF. The CDR3 region has the DNA TGTGCCATCAGTGAGTCGCGGACTCCGCAAGAGACCCAGTACTTC.

The V and J genes are TRBV6-5 and TRBJ1-4; D gene uncertain. The length of the CDR3 is 15 residues. V was shortened by 6 bases and J by 0 bases, with 11 bases between the two germline ends. CDR1 and CDR2 (germline): MNHEY, SVGAGI. CDR3 bases: TGTGCCAGCAGGGACGGAATTACAACTAATGAAAAACTGTTTTTT. It specifies CASRDGITTNEKLFF.

The chain couples TRBV27 to TRBJ1-4; no reliable D call. The germline V gene has CDR1 MNHEY and CDR2 SMNVEV (reference sequence). V shed 0 bases and J shed 5 bases, with 4 bases lying between them. The CDR3 sequence is 13 residues long. The CDR3 here is CASSLSVNEKLFF. The CDR3 DNA is TGTGCCAGCAGTTTATCCGTGAATGAAAAACTGTTTTTT.

This rearrangement joins TRBV5-4 to TRBJ2-6; D is ambiguous. The CDR3 is 13 amino acids. The V end lost 1 base, the J end lost 5 bases, and 4 bases lay between the germline ends. The V gene's germline CDR1 is SGHNT and CDR2 YYREEE (reference sequence). The DNA of the CDR3 is TGTGCCAGCAGCTTGTTGCGGGCCAACGTCCTGACTTTC. It codes for CASSLLRANVLTF.